The following is a T cell receptor (beta chain) sequence with its context. Its antigen is unknown. It has no much larger one-base neighbor in the sample; base qualities were not kept. The sample belongs to a study of blood T cell repertoires in COVID-19 (dated by TCRdb to 2018 to 2020). The study in broad terms: The collaborator samples originated in the United States, Italy and Spain and spanned the acute and convalescent phases of COVID-19. Samples were obtained from the ongoing ImmuneRACE study (first 160 participants) and from 1,254 subjects provided by 6 global collaborators. The repertoires were released in a freely available public database meant as a resource for research on the immune response to SARS-CoV-2. The prospective study material was composed of cDNA or gDNA derived from T cells, B-cell-depleted T cells, or PBMCs. Where available, HLA class I and class II types were taken from metadata supplied by the sample provider and were not determined by assay-based typing. The sample metadata nearly always contained a de-identified subject ID, COVID-19 status, age in years and sex. The dataset comprised deeply sampled blood TCRbeta repertoires from subjects exposed to, actively infected with, or recovered from COVID-19.

The collaborating institutions used their own protocols to collect whole blood in K2EDTA tubes. For TCRbeta analysis, collaborators shipped samples as frozen whole blood, isolated PBMCs, or DNA extracted from either of those sample types. V is clipped by 5 bases and J by 8 bases, and the sequence between their germline boundaries is 16 bases long. For CDR1 and CDR2, the germline V gene lists SGHAT and FQNNGV. The CDR3 contains 14 residues, cysteine and phenylalanine counted. Only the CDR3 DNA stays, 42 bases, in frame from base 1. TCRbeta CDR3 regions were amplified from genomic DNA using the immunoSEQ Assay, a bias-controlled multiplex PCR. In the authors' own workflow: Nucleated cell counts per sample were estimated from amplification of reference gene primers within the assay. Sequence reads were collapsed and filtered to measure the absolute abundance of every unique TCRbeta CDR3 rearrangement. For each sample, productive Simpson clonality was calculated by taking the square root of Simpson's diversity index across productive rearrangements. TCRdb carries this immuneACCESS record with in-frame sequences only. Its versions omit some clonotypes, under half of them owing to an unresolved V gene in the studies checked, with the rest unexplained. V, J and clone size were drawn from that table, and D and trimming were deduced from the DNA. The table for this sample lists about 180,000 clones; 86% of them were counted only once. Of the sample, 20% falls within the top ten clones.

General findings and caveats noted by the study authors: How much clinical and demographic metadata was included differed by source and by participant, and the metadata was provided uncurated.

The rearranged chain carries TRBV11-2 and TRBJ1-3; TRBD1 is perhaps the D gene, given 5 matching bases. This TCR came from a man aged 70 or older with active or convalescent COVID-19. Sequenced material: peripheral blood. For the CDR3, the sequence is CASSPSGGRDTIYF. The DNA sequence is TGTGCCAGCAGCCCCTCGGGGGGACGGGACACCATATATTTT. Full variable domain (CDR3 extended with the reference TRBV11-2 and TRBJ1-3 proteins): EAGVAQSPRYKIIEKRQSVAFWCNPISGHATLYWYQQILGQGPKLLIQFQNNGVVDDSQLPKDRFSAERLKGVDSTLKIQPAKLEDSAVYLCASSPSGGRDTIYFGEGSWLTVV.